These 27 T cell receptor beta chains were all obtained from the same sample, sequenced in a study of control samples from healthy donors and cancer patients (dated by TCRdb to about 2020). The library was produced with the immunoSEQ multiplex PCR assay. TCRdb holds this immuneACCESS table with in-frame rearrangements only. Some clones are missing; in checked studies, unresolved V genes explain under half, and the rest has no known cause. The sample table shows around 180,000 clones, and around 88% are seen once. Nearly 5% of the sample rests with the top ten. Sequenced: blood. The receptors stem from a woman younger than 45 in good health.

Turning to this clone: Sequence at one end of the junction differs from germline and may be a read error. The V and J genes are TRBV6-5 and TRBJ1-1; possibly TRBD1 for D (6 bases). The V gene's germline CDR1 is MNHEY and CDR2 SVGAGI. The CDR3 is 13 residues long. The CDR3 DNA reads TGTGTCAGCAGTTATCAGGGGAATACTGAAGCTTTCTTT. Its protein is CVSSYQGNTEAFF.

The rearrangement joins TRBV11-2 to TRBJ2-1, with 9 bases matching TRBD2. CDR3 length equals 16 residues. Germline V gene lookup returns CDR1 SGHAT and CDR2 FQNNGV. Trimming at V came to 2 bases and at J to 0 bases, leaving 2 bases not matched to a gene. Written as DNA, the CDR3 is TGTGCCAGCAGCTTAAGCGGGAGGAGCTCCTACAATGAGCAGTTCTTC. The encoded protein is CASSLSGRSSYNEQFF.

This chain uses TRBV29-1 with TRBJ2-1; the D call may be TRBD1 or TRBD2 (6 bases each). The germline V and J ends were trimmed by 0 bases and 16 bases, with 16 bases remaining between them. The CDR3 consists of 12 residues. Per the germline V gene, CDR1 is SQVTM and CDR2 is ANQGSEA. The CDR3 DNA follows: TGCAGCGTTGAAGATAGGGGGACTGTTCCTTTCTTC. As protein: CSVEDRGTVPFF.

This CDR3 reads CSVRDTMIGELFF. The CDR3 DNA reads as TGCAGCGTTCGGGACACCATGATCGGGGAGCTGTTTTTT. The J gene is TRBJ2-2, the V gene TRBV29-1; possible D gene TRBD1, 6 bases. The CDR3 runs 13 residues. The germline V gene has CDR1 SQVTM and CDR2 ANQGSEA. The V end was cut by 5 bases, the J end by 7 bases, with 14 bases between.

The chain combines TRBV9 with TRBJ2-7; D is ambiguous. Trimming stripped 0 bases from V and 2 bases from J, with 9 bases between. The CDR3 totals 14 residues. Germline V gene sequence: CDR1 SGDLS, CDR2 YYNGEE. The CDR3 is CASSVDGKTYEQYF. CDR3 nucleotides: TGTGCCAGCAGCGTAGATGGCAAAACCTACGAGCAGTACTTC.

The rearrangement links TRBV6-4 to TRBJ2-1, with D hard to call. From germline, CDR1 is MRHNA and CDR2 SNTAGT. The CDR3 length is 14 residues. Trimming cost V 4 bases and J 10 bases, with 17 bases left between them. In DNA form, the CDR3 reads TGTGCCAGCAGTGTTGAATTGGGTGAGGTGGAGCAGTTCTTC. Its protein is CASSVELGEVEQFF.

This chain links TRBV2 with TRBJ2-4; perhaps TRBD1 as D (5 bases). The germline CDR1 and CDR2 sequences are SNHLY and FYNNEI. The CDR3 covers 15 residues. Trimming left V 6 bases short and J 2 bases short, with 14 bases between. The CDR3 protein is CASSRTPETKNIQYF. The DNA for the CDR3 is TGTGCCAGCAGCAGGACACCGGAAACCAAAAACATTCAGTACTTC.

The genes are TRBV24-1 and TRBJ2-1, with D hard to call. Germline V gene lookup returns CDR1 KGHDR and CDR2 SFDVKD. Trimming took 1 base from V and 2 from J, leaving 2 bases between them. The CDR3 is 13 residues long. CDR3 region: CATSDLTYNEQFF. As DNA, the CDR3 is TGTGCCACCAGTGATTTAACCTACAATGAGCAGTTCTTC.

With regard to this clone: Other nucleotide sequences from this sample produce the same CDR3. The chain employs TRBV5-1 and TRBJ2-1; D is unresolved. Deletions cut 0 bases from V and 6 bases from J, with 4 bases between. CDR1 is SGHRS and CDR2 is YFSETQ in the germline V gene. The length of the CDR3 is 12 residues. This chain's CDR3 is CASSLGANEQFF. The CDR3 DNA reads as TGCGCCAGCAGCTTGGGAGCCAATGAGCAGTTCTTC.

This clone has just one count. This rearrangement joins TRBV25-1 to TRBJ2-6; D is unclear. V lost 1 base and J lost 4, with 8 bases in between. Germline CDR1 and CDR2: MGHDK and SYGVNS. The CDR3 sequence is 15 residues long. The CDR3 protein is CASSEFGSGANVLTF. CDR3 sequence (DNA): TGTGCCAGCAGTGAATTCGGGTCCGGGGCCAACGTCCTGACTTTC. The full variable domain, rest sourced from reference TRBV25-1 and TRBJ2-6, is EADIYQTPRYLVIGTGKKITLECSQTMGHDKMYWYQQDPGMELHLIHYSYGVNSTEKGDLSSESTVSRIRTEHFPLTLESARPSHTSQYLCASSEFGSGANVLTFGAGSRLTVL.

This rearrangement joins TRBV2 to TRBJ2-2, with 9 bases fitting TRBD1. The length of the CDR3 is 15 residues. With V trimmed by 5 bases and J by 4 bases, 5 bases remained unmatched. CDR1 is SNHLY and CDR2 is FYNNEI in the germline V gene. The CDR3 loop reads CASSTGGAGTGELFF. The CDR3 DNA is TGTGCCAGCAGTACAGGGGGCGCGGGCACCGGGGAGCTGTTTTTT.

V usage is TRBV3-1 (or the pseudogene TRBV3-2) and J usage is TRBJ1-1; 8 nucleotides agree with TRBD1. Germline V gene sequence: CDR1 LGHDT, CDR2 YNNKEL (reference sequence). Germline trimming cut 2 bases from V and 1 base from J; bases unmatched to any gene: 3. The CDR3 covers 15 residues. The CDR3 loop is CASSQWTGKNTEAFF. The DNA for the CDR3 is TGTGCCAGCAGCCAATGGACAGGGAAGAACACTGAAGCTTTCTTT.

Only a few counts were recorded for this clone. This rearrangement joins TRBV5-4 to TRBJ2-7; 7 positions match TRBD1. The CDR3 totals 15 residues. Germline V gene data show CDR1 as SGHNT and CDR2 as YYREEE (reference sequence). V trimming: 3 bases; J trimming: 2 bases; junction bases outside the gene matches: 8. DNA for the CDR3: TGTGCCAGCAGCTCATCGGGACAGTCCCCCTACGAGCAGTACTTC. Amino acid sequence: CASSSSGQSPYEQYF.

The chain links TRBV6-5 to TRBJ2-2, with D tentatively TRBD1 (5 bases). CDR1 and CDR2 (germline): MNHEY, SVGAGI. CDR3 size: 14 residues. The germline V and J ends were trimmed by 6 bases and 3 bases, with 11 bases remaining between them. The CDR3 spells CASRTDRDTGELFF. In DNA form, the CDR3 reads TGTGCCAGCAGGACAGACCGAGACACCGGGGAGCTGTTTTTT.

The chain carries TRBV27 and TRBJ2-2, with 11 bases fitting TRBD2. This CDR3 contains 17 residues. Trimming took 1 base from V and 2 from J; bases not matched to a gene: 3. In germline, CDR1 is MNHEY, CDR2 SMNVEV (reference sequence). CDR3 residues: CASSLFSGRANTGELFF. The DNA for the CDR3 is TGTGCCAGCAGTTTATTTAGCGGGAGGGCTAACACCGGGGAGCTGTTTTTT.

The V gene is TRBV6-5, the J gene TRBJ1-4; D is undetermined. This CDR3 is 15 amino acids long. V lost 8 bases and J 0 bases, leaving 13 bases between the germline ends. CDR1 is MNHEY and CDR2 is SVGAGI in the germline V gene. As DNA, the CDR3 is TGTGCCAGCGCGCCCCCAGGTGCAACTAATGAAAAACTGTTTTTT. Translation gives CASAPPGATNEKLFF.

Here the CDR3 DNA reads TGTGCCAGCAGCTTAGCGGGGGGCTACAATGAGCAGTTCTTC. It encodes CASSLAGGYNEQFF. V usage is TRBV13 and J usage is TRBJ2-1; 7 bases are a match to TRBD2. V lost 1 base and J lost 3; bases outside the gene matches: 0. CDR3 size: 14 residues. The germline CDR1 and CDR2 sequences are PRHDT and FYEKMQ (reference sequence).

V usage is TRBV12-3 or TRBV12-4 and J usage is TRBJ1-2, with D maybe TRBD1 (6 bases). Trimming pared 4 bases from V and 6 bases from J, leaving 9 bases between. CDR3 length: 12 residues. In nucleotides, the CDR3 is TGTGCCAGCAGTTGGGGGGCACATGGCTACACCTTC. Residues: CASSWGAHGYTF.

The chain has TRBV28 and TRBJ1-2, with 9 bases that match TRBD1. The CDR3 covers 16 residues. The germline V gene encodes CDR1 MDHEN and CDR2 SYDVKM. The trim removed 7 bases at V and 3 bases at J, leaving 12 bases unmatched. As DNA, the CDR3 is TGTGCCAGCACCCTTCTTCCGGGACAGGGAGACTATGGCTACACCTTC. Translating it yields CASTLLPGQGDYGYTF.

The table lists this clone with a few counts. The DNA of the CDR3 is TGTGCCAGCTCACCACCCCCCAGCGGGGATGGCTACACCTTC. Translated: CASSPPPSGDGYTF. The rearrangement links TRBV18 to TRBJ1-2, with D unclear. V lost 0 bases, J lost 6 bases, and 11 bases lay in between. There are 14 residues in the CDR3. CDR1 and CDR2 (germline): KGHSH, LQKENI.

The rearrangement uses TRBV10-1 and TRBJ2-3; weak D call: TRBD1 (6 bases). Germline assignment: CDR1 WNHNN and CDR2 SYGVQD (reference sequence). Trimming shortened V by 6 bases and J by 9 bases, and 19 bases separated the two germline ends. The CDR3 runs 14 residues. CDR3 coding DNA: TGCGCCAGCAGCCCCATGACAGGTAGAGAAACGCAGTATTTT. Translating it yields CASSPMTGRETQYF.

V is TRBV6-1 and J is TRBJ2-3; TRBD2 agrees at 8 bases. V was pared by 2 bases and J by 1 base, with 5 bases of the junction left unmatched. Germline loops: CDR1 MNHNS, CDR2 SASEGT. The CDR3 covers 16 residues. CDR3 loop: CASSEFGRVRTDTQYF. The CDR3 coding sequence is TGTGCCAGCAGTGAATTCGGGAGGGTCCGCACAGATACGCAGTATTTT.

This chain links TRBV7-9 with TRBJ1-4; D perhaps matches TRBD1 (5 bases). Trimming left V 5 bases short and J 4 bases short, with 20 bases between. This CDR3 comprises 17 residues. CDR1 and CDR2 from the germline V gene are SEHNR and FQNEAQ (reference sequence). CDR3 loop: CASSARKRQPFNEKLFF. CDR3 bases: TGTGCCAGCAGCGCACGAAAGAGACAGCCTTTTAATGAAAAACTGTTTTTT.

CDR3 nucleotide sequence: TGTGCCAGCAGCTTGAGGACAGTTGGAAACACCATATATTTT. Amino acids: CASSLRTVGNTIYF. The chain has TRBV5-8 and TRBJ1-3; D perhaps matches TRBD1 (6 bases). The germline gives CDR1 SGHTS, CDR2 YDEGEE. V lost 1 base and J 3 bases, leaving 8 bases between the germline ends. The CDR3 is 14 residues long.

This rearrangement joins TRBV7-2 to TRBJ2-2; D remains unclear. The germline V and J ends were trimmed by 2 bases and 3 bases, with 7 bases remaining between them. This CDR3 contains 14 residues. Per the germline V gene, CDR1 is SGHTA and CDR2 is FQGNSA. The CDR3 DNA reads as TGTGCCAGCAGCTTAACTAAGGACACCGGGGAGCTGTTTTTT. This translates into CASSLTKDTGELFF.

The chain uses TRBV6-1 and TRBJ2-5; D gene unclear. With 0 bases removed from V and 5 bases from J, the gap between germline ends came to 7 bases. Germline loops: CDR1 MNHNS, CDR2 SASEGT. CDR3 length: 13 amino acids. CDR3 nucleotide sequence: TGTGCCAGCAGTGAAGCGCTGAGGGAGACCCAGTACTTC. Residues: CASSEALRETQYF.

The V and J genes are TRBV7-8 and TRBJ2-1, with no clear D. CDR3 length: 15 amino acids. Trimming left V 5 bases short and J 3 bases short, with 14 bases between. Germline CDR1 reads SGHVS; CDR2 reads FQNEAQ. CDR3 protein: CASSPAAGNYNEQFF. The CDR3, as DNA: TGTGCCAGCAGCCCGGCGGCTGGGAACTACAATGAGCAGTTCTTC.